Sequencing of this TCR beta chain was carried out in a study of blood T cell repertoires in COVID-19. Study-wide background: Some COVID-19 samples were acute and others convalescent; all came from the United States, Italy and Spain.

Individuals aged roughly 18 to 100 years were recruited from approximately 24 US areas. The CDR3 consists of 15 residues. V shed 8 bases and J shed 0 bases, with 13 bases lying between them. Germline lookup yields CDR1 MNHEY and CDR2 SVGAGI. Assay used: immunoSEQ multiplex PCR; TCRdb lists only in-frame clones, some missing. The sample shows approximately 250,000 clones, under 90% of them seen only once. Sequencing input: PBMCs or T cells enriched from blood (not recorded which). The clonotype originates from a man aged 25 to 45 with acute COVID-19. The genes are TRBV6-5 and TRBJ1-4; D is ambiguous. CDR3 sequence: CASGKQAATNEKLFF. CDR3 nucleotide sequence: TGTGCCAGCGGAAAGCAGGCAGCAACTAATGAAAAACTGTTTTTT.